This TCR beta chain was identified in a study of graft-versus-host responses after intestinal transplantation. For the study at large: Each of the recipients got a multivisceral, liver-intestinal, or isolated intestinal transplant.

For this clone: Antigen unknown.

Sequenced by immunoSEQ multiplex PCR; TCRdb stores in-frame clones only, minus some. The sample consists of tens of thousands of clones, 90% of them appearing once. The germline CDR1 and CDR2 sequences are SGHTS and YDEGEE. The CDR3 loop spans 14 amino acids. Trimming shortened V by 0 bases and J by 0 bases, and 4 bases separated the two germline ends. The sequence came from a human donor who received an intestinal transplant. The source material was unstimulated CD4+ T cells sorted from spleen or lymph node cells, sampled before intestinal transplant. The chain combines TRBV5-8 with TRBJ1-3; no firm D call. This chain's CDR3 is CASSLGASGNTIYF. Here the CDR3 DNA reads TGTGCCAGCAGCTTGGGGGCCTCTGGAAACACCATATATTTT.